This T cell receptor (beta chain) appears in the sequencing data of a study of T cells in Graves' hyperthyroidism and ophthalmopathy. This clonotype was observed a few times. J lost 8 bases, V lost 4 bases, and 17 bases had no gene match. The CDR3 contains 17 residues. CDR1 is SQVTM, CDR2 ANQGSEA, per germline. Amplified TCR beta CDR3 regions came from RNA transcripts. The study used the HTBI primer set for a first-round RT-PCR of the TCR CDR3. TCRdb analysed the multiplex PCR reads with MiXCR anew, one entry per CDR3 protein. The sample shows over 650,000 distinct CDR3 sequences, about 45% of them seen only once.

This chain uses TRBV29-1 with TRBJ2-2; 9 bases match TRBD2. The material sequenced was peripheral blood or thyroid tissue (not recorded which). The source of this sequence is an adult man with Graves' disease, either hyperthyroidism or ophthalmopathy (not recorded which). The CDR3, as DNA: TGCAGCGTTGCCCTCTTCGTCTCTAGCGGGGCGGGAGGGGAGCTGTTTTTT. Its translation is CSVALFVSSGAGGELFF.